What follows are 21 T cell receptor beta chains derived from one specimen sequenced in a study of T cell responses to AZD1222 COVID-19 vaccine. This table comes from immunoSEQ multiplex PCR, and its TCRdb copy is limited to in-frame clones, with some not included. Of just under 150,000 clones in the sample, roughly 87% were seen once. The source material was peripheral blood, sampled 28 days after the second dose of the MenACWY control vaccine. These receptors all come from an adult who received the MenACWY meningococcal vaccine as a control.

The CDR3 region is CASIGGSPLSSSGANVLTF. For the CDR3, the DNA is TGTGCCAGCATCGGCGGGAGCCCTTTATCTAGCTCTGGGGCCAACGTCCTGACTTTC. This sequence joins TRBV11-3 and TRBJ2-6, with 7 nucleotides matching TRBD2. Germline CDR1 is SGHNT and CDR2 is YENEEA. V lost 7 bases and J lost 0; bases outside the gene matches: 15. The CDR3 runs 19 residues.

The chain is built from TRBV27 and TRBJ2-3, with 7 bases lining up with TRBD1. This CDR3 is 16 amino acids long. V trimming: 6 bases; J trimming: 0 bases; junction bases outside the gene matches: 9. Germline CDR1 and CDR2: MNHEY and SMNVEV (reference sequence). CDR3 sequence: CASRPNRGVSTDTQYF. The CDR3 DNA is TGTGCCAGCAGACCCAACAGGGGAGTCAGCACAGATACGCAGTATTTT.

With respect to this clone: An end of the junction differs from the germline gene, which may be a read error. The CDR3 spells CASREGLGYGYTF. The CDR3 DNA is TGTGCCAGCAGGGAAGGGTTGGGGTATGGCTACACCTTC. This sequence joins TRBV6-1 and TRBJ1-2, with D unclear. This CDR3 has 13 amino acids. CDR1 is MNHNS, CDR2 SASEGT, per germline.

The rearrangement links TRBV5-1 to TRBJ2-5; D perhaps matches TRBD2 (5 bases). The V gene's germline CDR1 is SGHRS and CDR2 YFSETQ. Trimming cost V 4 bases and J 7 bases, with 14 bases left between them. This CDR3 is 13 amino acids long. CDR3 DNA sequence: TGCGCCAGCAGCCTTGCGGAGGTGGGGACCCAGTACTTC. Protein product: CASSLAEVGTQYF.

The chain couples TRBV5-5 to TRBJ1-5; no reliable D call. The CDR3 consists of 12 residues. Trimming took 2 bases from V and 5 from J, leaving 5 bases between them. Germline V gene sequence: CDR1 SGHKS, CDR2 YYEKEE (reference sequence). CDR3 residues: CASSFMDQPQHF. In DNA, the CDR3 is TGTGCCAGCAGCTTTATGGATCAGCCCCAGCATTTT.

The chain recombines TRBV7-9 with TRBJ1-3; no clear D. The germline V and J ends were trimmed by 1 base and 0 bases, with 7 bases remaining between them. Germline lookup yields CDR1 SEHNR and CDR2 FQNEAQ (reference sequence). The CDR3 covers 15 residues. CDR3: CASSLGGSSGNTIYF. The CDR3 region has the DNA TGTGCCAGCAGCTTAGGAGGCAGCTCTGGAAACACCATATATTTT.

This clone was observed a few times. The rearrangement links TRBV4-2 to TRBJ1-1; TRBD1 is a possible D gene (5 bases). The CDR3 runs to 17 residues. Trimming pared 4 bases from V and 2 bases from J, leaving 20 bases between. Germline-derived CDR1 and CDR2 are LGHNA and YNFKEQ. CDR3 protein: CASSPGRAAQGNTEAFF. In nucleotides, the CDR3 is TGTGCCAGCAGCCCCGGACGGGCCGCGCAGGGAAACACTGAAGCTTTCTTT.

The chain employs TRBV7-2 and TRBJ2-1; 11 nucleotides agree with TRBD2. The V and J ends lost 4 bases and 9 bases, in that order; junction bases with no gene match: 14. The V gene's germline CDR1 is SGHTA and CDR2 FQGNSA. This CDR3 contains 17 residues. The CDR3 is CASSYFQIAGGHREQFF. The CDR3, as DNA: TGTGCCAGCAGCTATTTTCAAATAGCGGGGGGGCATCGTGAGCAGTTCTTC. The complete variable domain, with remaining parts taken from reference TRBV7-2 and TRBJ2-1, reads GAGVSQSPSNKVTEKGKDVELRCDPISGHTALYWYRQSLGQGLEFLIYFQGNSAPDKSGLPSDRFSAERTGGSVSTLTIQRTQQEDSAVYLCASSYFQIAGGHREQFFGPGTRLTVL.

CDR3 sequence: CAWSVLMGPQHF. In DNA, the CDR3 is TGTGCCTGGAGTGTACTGATGGGGCCCCAGCATTTT. This rearrangement joins TRBV30 to TRBJ1-5; D is uncertain. This CDR3 has 12 residues. Between the trimmed V and J ends, which lost 0 bases and 9 bases, there was a span of 9 bases. Germline CDR1 and CDR2: GTSNPN and SVGIG (reference sequence).

V is TRBV24-1 and J is TRBJ2-1; 8 nucleotides match TRBD1. J was trimmed by 6 bases and V by 4 bases; bases with no gene match: 10. CDR1 is KGHDR and CDR2 is SFDVKD in the germline V gene. This CDR3 is built from 16 residues. The CDR3 is CATSDPGQVASNEQFF. DNA of the CDR3: TGTGCCACCAGTGACCCGGGACAGGTAGCAAGCAATGAGCAGTTCTTC.

The V and J genes are TRBV6-6 and TRBJ2-7; D unresolved. The germline V and J ends were trimmed by 5 bases and 0 bases, with 17 bases remaining between them. The CDR3 length is 16 residues. Germline CDR1 MNHNY, CDR2 SVGAGI (reference sequence). CDR3 protein: CASSVSQLQTSYEQYF. The CDR3 DNA follows: TGTGCCAGCAGTGTTAGTCAGCTCCAGACCTCCTACGAGCAGTACTTC.

The chain combines TRBV4-3 with TRBJ1-5; maybe TRBD1 (5 bases). Germline lookup yields CDR1 LGHNA and CDR2 YSLEER. Trimming took off 4 bases at V and 1 base at J, with 14 bases between the two ends. CDR3 length: 16 amino acids. CDR3 in DNA: TGCGCCAGCAGCCGAACGACAGATTTAAGCAATCAGCCCCAGCATTTT. Residues: CASSRTTDLSNQPQHF.

This chain joins TRBV5-1 and TRBJ1-1; 9 bases align to TRBD1. V lost 1 base, J lost 2 bases, and 6 bases stayed unmatched. The CDR3 loop spans 16 amino acids. From germline, CDR1 is SGHRS and CDR2 YFSETQ. CDR3 loop: CASSLMGQGVNTEAFF. In DNA form, the CDR3 reads TGCGCCAGCAGCTTGATGGGACAGGGAGTTAACACTGAAGCTTTCTTT.

This clone was detected only once. A junction boundary mismatches the germline segment, possibly from a read error. CDR3 sequence reads: CASSLEYSHEQYF. The CDR3 DNA reads TGTGCCAGCAGCTTAGAGTACTCCCACGAGCAGTACTTC. The chain links TRBV7-9 to TRBJ2-7; D remains ambiguous. The germline CDR1 and CDR2 sequences are SEHNR and FQNEAQ (reference sequence). The CDR3 loop spans 13 amino acids. The full variable domain, its missing parts supplied by reference TRBV7-9 and TRBJ2-7, is DTGVSQNPRHKITKRGQNVTFRCDPISEHNRLYWYRQTLGQGPEFLTYFQNEAQLEKSRLLSDRFSAERPKGSFSTLEIQRTEQGDSAMYLCASSLEYSHEQYFGPGTRLTVT.

V usage is TRBV27 and J usage is TRBJ1-5; TRBD1 might be the D (5 bases). The V gene lost 9 bases and the J gene lost 1 base, with 19 bases spanning the gap. CDR3 length equals 16 residues. Germline values: CDR1 MNHEY, CDR2 SMNVEV (reference sequence). CDR3 DNA sequence: TGTGCCAGTCGTGCGGCAGGGCTGTGGAGCAATCAGCCCCAGCATTTT. It specifies CASRAAGLWSNQPQHF.

Worth noting for this clone: This sample includes further DNA sequences coding for the same CDR3. The V and J genes are TRBV30 and TRBJ2-1; 7 bases align to TRBD2. The CDR3 loop spans 13 amino acids. J was trimmed by 10 bases and V by 3 bases; bases with no gene match: 9. Germline V CDR1 and CDR2: GTSNPN, SVGIG (reference sequence). The CDR3 sequence is CAWSAGLEGEQFF. CDR3 bases: TGTGCCTGGAGCGCAGGACTAGAAGGGGAGCAGTTCTTC.

This sequence joins TRBV4-1 and TRBJ1-5, with 10 bases fitting TRBD1. J gave up 5 bases and V 1 base, and 5 bases lay outside the gene matches. Per the germline V gene, CDR1 is MGHRA and CDR2 is YSYEKL. The CDR3 runs to 16 residues. As DNA, the CDR3 is TGCGCCAGCAGCCAAGCGGACAGGGGGGGCGATCAGCCCCAGCATTTT. The encoded protein is CASSQADRGGDQPQHF.

J is TRBJ2-1 and V is TRBV29-1; TRBD2 matches 14 bases. V lost 7 bases and J lost 9; bases outside the gene matches: 5. CDR3 size: 13 residues. Germline V gene lookup returns CDR1 SQVTM and CDR2 ANQGSEA. The CDR3 sequence: CSAAGLAGVEQFF. The CDR3 region has the DNA TGCAGCGCTGCGGGACTAGCGGGAGTTGAGCAGTTCTTC.

This clone has only one observation. The V gene is TRBV28, the J gene TRBJ1-5, with 7 bases lining up with TRBD1. Germline V gives CDR1 MDHEN, CDR2 SYDVKM. The CDR3 consists of 15 residues. V dropped 5 bases and J dropped 0; count of bases not matched to a gene: 4. As DNA, the CDR3 is TGTGCCAGCAGTGGACAGGCCTATAGCAATCAGCCCCAGCATTTT. Translated: CASSGQAYSNQPQHF. Looking up the rest from reference TRBV28 and TRBJ1-5 gives the full variable domain: DVKVTQSSRYLVKRTGEKVFLECVQDMDHENMFWYRQDPGLGLRLIYFSYDVKMKEKGDIPEGYSVSREKKERFSLILESASTNQTSMYLCASSGQAYSNQPQHFGDGTRLSIL.

This sequence joins TRBV19 and TRBJ1-2; D not certain. V lost 3 bases and J lost 5, with 16 bases in between. This CDR3 has 15 amino acids. Per germline, CDR1 LNHDA and CDR2 SQIVND (reference sequence). CDR3: CASSIQALDPYGYTF. The DNA of the CDR3 is TGTGCCAGTAGTATTCAGGCCTTGGACCCGTATGGCTACACCTTC.

Details on this clone: Mismatch with germline at one junction end may stem from a read error. The V gene is TRBV12-3 or TRBV12-4, the J gene TRBJ1-5; TRBD1 matches 8 bases. The CDR3 has 13 residues. The CDR3 nucleotides read TGTGCCACCCGGTCAGGGGGCAACCAGCCCCAGCATTTT. Its protein is CATRSGGNQPQHF.